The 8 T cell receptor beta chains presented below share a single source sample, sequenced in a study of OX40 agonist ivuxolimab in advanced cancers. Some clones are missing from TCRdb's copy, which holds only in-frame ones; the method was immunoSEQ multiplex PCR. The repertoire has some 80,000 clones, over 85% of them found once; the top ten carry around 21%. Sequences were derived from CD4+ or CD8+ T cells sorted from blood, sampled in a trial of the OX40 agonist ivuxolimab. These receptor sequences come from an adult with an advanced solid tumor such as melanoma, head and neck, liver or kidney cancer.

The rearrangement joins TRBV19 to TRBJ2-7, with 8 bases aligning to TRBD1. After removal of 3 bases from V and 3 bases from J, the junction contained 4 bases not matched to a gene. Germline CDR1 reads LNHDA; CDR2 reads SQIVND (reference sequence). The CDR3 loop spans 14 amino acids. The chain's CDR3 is CASSMTGTGYEQYF. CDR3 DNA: TGTGCCAGTAGTATGACCGGGACAGGCTACGAGCAGTACTTC.

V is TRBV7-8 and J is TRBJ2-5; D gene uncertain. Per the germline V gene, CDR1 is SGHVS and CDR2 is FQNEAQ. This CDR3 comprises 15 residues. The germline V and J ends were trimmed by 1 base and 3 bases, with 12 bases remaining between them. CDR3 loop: CASSLGVRLEETQYF. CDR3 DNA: TGTGCCAGCAGCTTAGGGGTTAGACTGGAAGAGACCCAGTACTTC.

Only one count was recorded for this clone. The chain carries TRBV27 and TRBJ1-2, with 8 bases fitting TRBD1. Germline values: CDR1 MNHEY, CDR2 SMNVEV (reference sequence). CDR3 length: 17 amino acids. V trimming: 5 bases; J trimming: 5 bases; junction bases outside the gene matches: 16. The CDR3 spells CASSVTRTGSLSYGYTF. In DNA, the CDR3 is TGTGCCAGCAGTGTCACCAGGACAGGGTCCCTCTCGTATGGCTACACCTTC.

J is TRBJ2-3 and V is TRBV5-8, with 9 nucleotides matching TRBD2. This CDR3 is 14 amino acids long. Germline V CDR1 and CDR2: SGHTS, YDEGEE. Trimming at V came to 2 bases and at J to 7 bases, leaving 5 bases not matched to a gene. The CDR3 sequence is CASSFTSGYNTQYF. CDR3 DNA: TGTGCCAGCAGCTTTACTAGCGGGTACAATACGCAGTATTTT. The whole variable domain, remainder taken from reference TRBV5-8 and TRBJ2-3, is EAGVTQSPTHLIKTRGQQATLRCSPISGHTSVYWYQQALGLGLQFLLWYDEGEERNRGNFPPRFSGRQFPNYSSELNVNALELEDSALYLCASSFTSGYNTQYFGPGTRLTVL.

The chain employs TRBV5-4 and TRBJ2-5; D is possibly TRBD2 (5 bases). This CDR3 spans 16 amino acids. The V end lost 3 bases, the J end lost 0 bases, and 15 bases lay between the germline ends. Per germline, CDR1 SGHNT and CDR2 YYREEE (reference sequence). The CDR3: CASSSPPAGDQETQYF. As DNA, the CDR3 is TGTGCCAGCAGCTCACCCCCTGCCGGGGACCAAGAGACCCAGTACTTC.

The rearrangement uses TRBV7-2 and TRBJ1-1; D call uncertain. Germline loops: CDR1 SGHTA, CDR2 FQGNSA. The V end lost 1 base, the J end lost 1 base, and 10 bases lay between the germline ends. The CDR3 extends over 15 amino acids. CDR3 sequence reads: CASSLGIWGNTEAFF. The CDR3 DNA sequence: TGTGCCAGCAGCTTAGGTATATGGGGGAACACTGAAGCTTTCTTT.

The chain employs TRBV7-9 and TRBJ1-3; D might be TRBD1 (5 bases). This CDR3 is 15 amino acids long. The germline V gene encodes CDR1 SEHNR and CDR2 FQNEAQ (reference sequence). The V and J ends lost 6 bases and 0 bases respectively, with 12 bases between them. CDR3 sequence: CASRGPGYSGNTIYF. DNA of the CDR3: TGTGCCAGCAGGGGTCCAGGGTACTCTGGAAACACCATATATTTT.

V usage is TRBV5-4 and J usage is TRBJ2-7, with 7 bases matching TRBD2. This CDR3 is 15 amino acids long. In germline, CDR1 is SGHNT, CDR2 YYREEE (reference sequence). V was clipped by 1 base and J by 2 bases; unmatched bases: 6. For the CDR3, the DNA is TGTGCCAGCAGCTTGCCGGCTAGCGGAACCTACGAGCAGTACTTC. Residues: CASSLPASGTYEQYF.